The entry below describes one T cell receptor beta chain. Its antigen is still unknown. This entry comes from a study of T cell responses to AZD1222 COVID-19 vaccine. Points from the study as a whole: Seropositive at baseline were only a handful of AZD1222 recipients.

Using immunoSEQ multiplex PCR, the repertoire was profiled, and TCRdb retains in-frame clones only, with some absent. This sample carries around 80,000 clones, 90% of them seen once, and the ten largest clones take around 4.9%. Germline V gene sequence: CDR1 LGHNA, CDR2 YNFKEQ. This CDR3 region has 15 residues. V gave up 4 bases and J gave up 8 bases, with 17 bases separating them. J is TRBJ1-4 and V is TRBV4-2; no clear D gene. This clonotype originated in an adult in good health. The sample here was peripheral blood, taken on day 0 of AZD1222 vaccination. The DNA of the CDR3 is TGTGCCAGCAGCCCCACCGGGGAAAGAAGAGAAAAACTGTTTTTT. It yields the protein CASSPTGERREKLFF.